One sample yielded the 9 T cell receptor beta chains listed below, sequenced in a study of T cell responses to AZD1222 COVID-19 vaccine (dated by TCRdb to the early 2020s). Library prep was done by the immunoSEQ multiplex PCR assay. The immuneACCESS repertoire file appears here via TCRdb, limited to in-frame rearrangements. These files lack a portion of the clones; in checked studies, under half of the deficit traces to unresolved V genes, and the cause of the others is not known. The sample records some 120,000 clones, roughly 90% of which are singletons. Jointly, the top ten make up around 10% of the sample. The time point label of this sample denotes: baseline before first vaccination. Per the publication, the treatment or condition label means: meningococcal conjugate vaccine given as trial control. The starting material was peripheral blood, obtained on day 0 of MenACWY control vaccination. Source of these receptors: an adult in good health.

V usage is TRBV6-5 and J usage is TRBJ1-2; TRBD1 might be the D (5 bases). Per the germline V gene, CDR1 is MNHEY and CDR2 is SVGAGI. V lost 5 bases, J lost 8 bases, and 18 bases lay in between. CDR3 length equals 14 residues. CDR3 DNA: TGTGCCAGCAGTACGAGGTCAGGGTCGAGGGGCTACACCTTC. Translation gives CASSTRSGSRGYTF.

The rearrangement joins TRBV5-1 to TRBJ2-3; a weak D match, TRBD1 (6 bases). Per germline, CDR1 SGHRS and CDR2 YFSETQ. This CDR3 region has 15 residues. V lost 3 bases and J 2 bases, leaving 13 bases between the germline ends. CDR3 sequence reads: CASSSQGYDTDTQYF. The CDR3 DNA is TGCGCCAGCAGCTCACAGGGATATGACACAGATACGCAGTATTTT.

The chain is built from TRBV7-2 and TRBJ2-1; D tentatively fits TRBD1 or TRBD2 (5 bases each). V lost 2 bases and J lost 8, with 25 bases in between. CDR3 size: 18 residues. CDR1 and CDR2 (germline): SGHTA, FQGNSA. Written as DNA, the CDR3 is TGTGCCAGCAGCTTATCCTATCCCCGGGACGTCCTTTGGGATGAGCAGTTCTTC. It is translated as CASSLSYPRDVLWDEQFF.

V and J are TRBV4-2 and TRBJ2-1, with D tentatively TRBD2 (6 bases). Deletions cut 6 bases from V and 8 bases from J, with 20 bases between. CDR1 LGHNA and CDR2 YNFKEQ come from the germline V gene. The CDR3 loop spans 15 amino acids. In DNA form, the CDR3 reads TGTGCCAGCAGTACGGGGCTAGCGTTCGGGGATGAGCAGTTCTTC. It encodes CASSTGLAFGDEQFF.

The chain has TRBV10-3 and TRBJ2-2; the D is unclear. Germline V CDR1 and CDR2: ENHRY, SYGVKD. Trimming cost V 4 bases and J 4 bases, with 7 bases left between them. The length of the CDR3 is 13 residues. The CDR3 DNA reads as TGTGCCATCAGTGGGGATATCACCGGGGAGCTGTTTTTT. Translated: CAISGDITGELFF.

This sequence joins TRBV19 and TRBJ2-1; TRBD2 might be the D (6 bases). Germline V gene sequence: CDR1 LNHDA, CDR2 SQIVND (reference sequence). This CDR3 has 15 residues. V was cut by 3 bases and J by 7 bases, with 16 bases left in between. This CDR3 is CASSMAGYGINEQFF. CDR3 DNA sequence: TGTGCCAGTAGTATGGCGGGATATGGTATTAATGAGCAGTTCTTC.

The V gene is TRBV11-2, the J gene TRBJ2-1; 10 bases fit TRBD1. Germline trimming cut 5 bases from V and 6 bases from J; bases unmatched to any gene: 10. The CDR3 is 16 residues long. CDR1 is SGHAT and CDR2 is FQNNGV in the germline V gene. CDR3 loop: CASSHRTGGYLNEQFF. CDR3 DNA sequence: TGTGCCAGCAGCCACCGGACAGGGGGGTATCTCAATGAGCAGTTCTTC.

CDR3 sequence reads: CASSLLSGGSGNIQYF. The CDR3 nucleotides are TGTGCCAGCAGCCTCTTGTCAGGGGGCTCGGGAAACATTCAGTACTTC. The V call is TRBV3-1 (or the pseudogene TRBV3-2), the J call TRBJ2-4; 8 bases align to TRBD1. V shed 4 bases and J 6 bases; nucleotides not matched to a gene: 11. The germline V gene has CDR1 LGHDT and CDR2 YNNKEL (reference sequence). CDR3 length: 16 residues.

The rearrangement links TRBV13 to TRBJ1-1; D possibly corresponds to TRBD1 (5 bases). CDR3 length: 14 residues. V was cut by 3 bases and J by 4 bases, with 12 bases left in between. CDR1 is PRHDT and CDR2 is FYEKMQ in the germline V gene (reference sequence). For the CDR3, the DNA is TGTGCCAGCAGCTTCAGGGTCGGGGGCACTGAAGCTTTCTTT. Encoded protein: CASSFRVGGTEAFF. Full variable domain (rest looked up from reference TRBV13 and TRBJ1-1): AAGVIQSPRHLIKEKRETATLKCYPIPRHDTVYWYQQGPGQDPQFLISFYEKMQSDKGSIPDRFSAQQFSDYHSELNMSSLELGDSALYFCASSFRVGGTEAFFGQGTRLTVV.